Detailed here is one T cell receptor beta chain. Trimming left V 2 bases short and J 5 bases short, with 10 bases between. This CDR3 contains 13 residues. The germline gives CDR1 LGHNA, CDR2 YNFKEQ. The record originates from a study of blood T cell repertoires in COVID-19. The protocol was immunoSEQ multiplex PCR, while the TCRdb copy is restricted to in-frame clones and leaves out a portion. Of roughly 360,000 clones in the sample, roughly 80% were seen once. Everyone who took part was about 18 to 90 years old, and they came from about 25 US areas. Each participant's cohort was designated according to participant-reported clinical history.

The sample taken for sequencing was PBMCs or T cells enriched from blood (not recorded which). The V call is TRBV4-2, the J call TRBJ2-7; D is possibly TRBD1 (6 bases). The receptor was derived from a woman aged 50 to 60 who had recovered from COVID-19. The CDR3 protein is CASSQQQGHEQYF. CDR3 bases: TGTGCCAGCAGCCAACAACAGGGCCACGAGCAGTACTTC.